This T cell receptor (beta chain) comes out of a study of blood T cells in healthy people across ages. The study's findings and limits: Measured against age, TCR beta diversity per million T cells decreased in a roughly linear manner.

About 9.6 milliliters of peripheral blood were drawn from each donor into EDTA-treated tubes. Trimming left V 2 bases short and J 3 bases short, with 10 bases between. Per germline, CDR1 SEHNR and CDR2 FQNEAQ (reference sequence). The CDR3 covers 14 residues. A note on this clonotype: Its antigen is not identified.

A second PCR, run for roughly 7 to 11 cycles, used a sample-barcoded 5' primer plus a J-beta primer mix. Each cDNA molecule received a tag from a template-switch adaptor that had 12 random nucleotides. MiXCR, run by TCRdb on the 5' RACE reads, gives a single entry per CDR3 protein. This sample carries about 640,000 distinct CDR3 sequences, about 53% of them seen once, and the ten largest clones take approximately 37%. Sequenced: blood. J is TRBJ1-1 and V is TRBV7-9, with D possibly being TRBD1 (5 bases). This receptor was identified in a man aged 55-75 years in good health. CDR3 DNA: TGTGCCAGCAGCTTACGGGGCGCAGACACTGAAGCTTTCTTT. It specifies CASSLRGADTEAFF.